A single sample is the source of the 5 T cell receptor beta chains below, sequenced in a study of T cell clonotyping in hematopoietic cell transplantation. Sample time point: recipient sample about 28 days before transplant, after cytoreduction. Assay used: immunoSEQ multiplex PCR; TCRdb lists only in-frame clones, some missing. This table has around 80,000 clones, approximately 95% appearing once. The specimen comprised peripheral blood mononuclear cells, sampled before stem cell transplant. These receptors all come from a woman aged 50 to 60 with acute myeloid leukemia. Some clones in this sample may be carry-over from other donors' samples.

The chain is built from TRBV5-4 and TRBJ2-2; 8 bases fit TRBD2. In germline, CDR1 is SGHNT, CDR2 YYREEE (reference sequence). V lost 0 bases, J lost 1 base, and 2 bases stayed unmatched. This CDR3 comprises 16 residues. Here the CDR3 reads CASSLAGLENTGELFF. The CDR3 region has the DNA TGTGCCAGCAGCTTGGCGGGACTAGAGAACACCGGGGAGCTGTTTTTT.

The rearrangement joins TRBV29-1 to TRBJ2-5; 8 positions agree with TRBD1. The V gene's germline CDR1 is SQVTM and CDR2 ANQGSEA. With V trimmed by 8 bases and J by 5 bases, 7 bases remained unmatched. The CDR3 runs 12 residues. The DNA of the CDR3 is TGCAGCACGGGACAGGTCTCGGAGACCCAGTACTTC. Amino acid sequence: CSTGQVSETQYF.

The V and J genes are TRBV25-1 and TRBJ2-7, with TRBD1 matching 7 bases. The CDR3 has 14 amino acids. CDR1 MGHDK and CDR2 SYGVNS come from the germline V gene. V lost 7 bases to trimming and J lost 4 bases; unmatched junction nucleotides: 10. CDR3 sequence (DNA): TGTGCCAGCACCCGTGGGACAGATTTATACGAGCAGTACTTC. This codes for CASTRGTDLYEQYF.

The chain combines TRBV21-1 with TRBJ1-1. TRBV21-1 is a pseudogene. The CDR3 is 15 residues long. CDR3 residues: CASSNKSRRNTEAFF. CDR3 DNA sequence: TGTGCCAGCAGCAATAAGAGCCGGAGGAACACTGAAGCTTTCTTT.

V gene TRBV11-2 combines with J gene TRBJ2-7; a weak D match, TRBD1 (5 bases). Germline V gene data show CDR1 as SGHAT and CDR2 as FQNNGV. The CDR3 has 15 residues. V was shortened by 1 base and J by 2 bases, with 12 bases between the two germline ends. CDR3 sequence (DNA): TGTGCCAGCAGCTTAGTCCCAGGGAAGGCCTACGAGCAGTACTTC. This encodes CASSLVPGKAYEQYF.